This T cell receptor (beta chain) is drawn from a study of blood T cell repertoires in COVID-19. Whole-study context: COVID-19 samples, acute and convalescent, were from the United States, Italy and Spain. Sources were T cells, B-cell-depleted T cells, or PBMCs; the material itself was cDNA or gDNA.

Those who participated ranged in age from about 18 to 89 years and resided in around 22 US areas. Participant-reported clinical history was the basis for cohort assignment. The protocol was immunoSEQ multiplex PCR, while the TCRdb copy is restricted to in-frame clones and leaves out a portion. The sample has about 140,000 clones, roughly 84% seen once. Between the trimmed V and J ends, which lost 6 bases and 7 bases, there was a span of 10 bases. CDR3 size: 12 residues. The receptor comes from a man aged 35 to 55 with acute COVID-19. Sequences were obtained from PBMCs or T cells enriched from blood (not recorded which). The chain links TRBV12-3 or TRBV12-4 to TRBJ2-1; D is uncertain. Written as DNA, the CDR3 is TGTGCCAGCAGCTCACCTATGAATGAGCAGTTCTTC. It yields the protein CASSSPMNEQFF.